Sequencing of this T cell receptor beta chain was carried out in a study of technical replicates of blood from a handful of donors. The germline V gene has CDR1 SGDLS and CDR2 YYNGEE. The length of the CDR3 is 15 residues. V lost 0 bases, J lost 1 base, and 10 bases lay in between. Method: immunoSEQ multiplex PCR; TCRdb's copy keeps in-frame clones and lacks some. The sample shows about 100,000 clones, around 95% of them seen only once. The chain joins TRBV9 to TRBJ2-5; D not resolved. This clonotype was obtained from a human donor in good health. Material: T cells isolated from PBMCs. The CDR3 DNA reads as TGTGCCAGCAGCGTAGAGGAGAAGCTCCAAGAGACCCAGTACTTC. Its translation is CASSVEEKLQETQYF.